This TCR beta chain was captured by sequencing in a study of human T cells and chemical hapten exposure. Unfractionated whole blood was the source of the extracted total RNA. Separate cDNA molecules received unique molecular identifiers, which the library attached to them. Study processing details: The median was roughly 95,000 TCRs per sample, ranging roughly 23,224 to 690,600. A single record per CDR3 protein comes from TCRdb applying MiXCR to the 5' RACE reads. TCRdb's processing, not the study's, gives the V and J calls here. The sample has tens of thousands of distinct CDR3 sequences, 15% to 20% seen once. This clonotype has just a few counts. The germline V gene has CDR1 MNHNY and CDR2 SVGAGI (reference sequence). The CDR3 length is 14 residues. The V end lost 8 bases, the J end lost 4 bases, and 17 bases lay between the germline ends.

The TCR comes from a female donor in good health. The gene calls are TRBV6-6 and TRBJ1-1, with D maybe TRBD1 (6 bases). The CDR3 DNA follows: TGTGCCAGCGGATCACAGGGAGGGCGCACTGAAGCTTTCTTT. Translated: CASGSQGGRTEAFF.